This T cell receptor (beta chain) is from a study of blood T cell repertoires in COVID-19. Study background: COVID-19 samples from acute and convalescent phases originated in the United States, Italy and Spain. In each case, the material was cDNA or gDNA derived from T cells, B-cell-depleted T cells, or PBMCs.

The repertoire was sequenced with immunoSEQ multiplex PCR; TCRdb's copy has only in-frame clones and lacks some. The top ten clones hold about 1.4% of a sample with 400,000 to 500,000 clones, approximately 90% of them seen once. Germline CDR1 and CDR2: MRHNA and SNTAGT. CDR3 length: 17 residues. V trimming: 0 bases; J trimming: 5 bases; junction bases outside the gene matches: 7. The cohort comprised adults aged 18 to 89 years residing in about two dozen US areas. Within 2 weeks of study entry, exposed participants had contacted a PCR-confirmed or clinician-diagnosed COVID-19 case. This chain uses TRBV6-4 with TRBJ2-2, with 9 positions matching TRBD1. The origin of this receptor is a woman aged 18-30 years who had been exposed to COVID-19. The material sequenced was PBMCs or T cells enriched from blood (not recorded which). DNA for the CDR3: TGTGCCAGCAGTGACTCAGTGGGGGACAGGGCTACCGGGGAGCTGTTTTTT. This translates into CASSDSVGDRATGELFF.